This TCR beta chain was profiled in a study of T cell responses to AZD1222 COVID-19 vaccine (dated by TCRdb to the early 2020s). Describing the broader study: TCR sequencing was performed for 230 to 250 trial participants, of whom approximately 200 were given two doses of AZD1222 and around 25 were given two doses of MenACWY control vaccine. Trial participants were enrolled by age into subgroups of 18-55, 56-69 and 70-plus years, and around 140, 26 and 57 TCR-sequenced participants, respectively, were included in these subgroups.

The CDR3 regions of human TCRbeta chains were subjected to immunosequencing. Under the source paper's analysis protocol: Repertoire TCRs were checked for matches against a reference library of SARS-CoV-2-specific TCRs that had been generated using the MIRA antigen-specificity platform. Breadth was defined as the fraction of unique TCRs that were SARS-CoV-2-associated, and depth was defined as the fraction of total T cells that were SARS-CoV-2-associated. Each spike-specific TCR was assigned to its reactive spike region and to a CD4 or CD8 class using the MIRA data. Log10-transformed breadth and depth values were compared by one-way ANOVA with Sidak's multiple comparisons tests. The source is immuneACCESS, and TCRdb retained only in-frame sequences with V and J called. Part of the clones is not carried over; for the studies checked, unresolved V genes explain less than half of this, and the remainder is unexplained. V, J and clone size were drawn from that table, and D and trimming were deduced from the DNA. The sample table lists about 130,000 clones, roughly nine tenths of them with a count of one. The leading ten clones occupy around a tenth of the sample.

Comment on this clone: Which antigen it targets is not known. Base quality data are lacking; no much larger clone is found one base away.

General findings and caveats noted by the study authors: Reportedly, almost half of the unique spike-specific TCRs recognized epitopes lying outside the regions that are mutated in the B.1.351 and B.1.1.7 variants. Participants were mostly white British and included more females than males, and it was suggested by the authors that clonal diversity may have been underestimated. No day 14 peak-response samples were available, so repertoires were characterized only after the peak T cell response. The 56-69-year group was small, and its depth increase did not reach significance, likely because of low power. After two AZD1222 doses, spike-specific TCR breadth and depth were significantly higher than at day 0 and than in MenACWY recipients. The vaccine-associated CD4 TCRs covered the entire spike protein, and the dominant responses fell in regions 160-218 and 743-854. Conclusions about previously exposed vaccinees are limited, since just 5 or 6 AZD1222 recipients were seropositive for SARS-CoV-2 at baseline.

The label giving this sample's time point can be read as: about 28 days (+/-7) after the second vaccine dose. Because spike-specific TCR depth and breadth did not differ between the two schedules, AZD1222 recipients who got a second dose at roughly 4 weeks were pooled with those who got a second dose at roughly 12 weeks. Vaccinee samples came from UK trials COV001 and COV002, including a single-blind randomized controlled phase 2/3 trial of AZD1222 (ChAdOx1 nCoV-19) in healthy adults. For TCRbeta chain sequencing, PBMC samples from trial participants were taken at day 0 and at day 28 after the second dose. Specimen: peripheral blood, collected 28 days after the second AZD1222 dose. The clonotype comes from an adult who received the AZD1222 COVID-19 vaccine.

In nucleotides, the sequence is TGTGCCAGCAGTTACGACCCCCCCAGAGCTGGAAACACCATATATTTT. Its protein reads: CASSYDPPRAGNTIYF. The rearranged chain carries TRBV6-5 and TRBJ1-3, with an unclear D gene assignment. V was cut back by 2 bases and J by 2 bases, leaving a gap of 13 bases between them. The CDR3 holds 16 amino acids from the cysteine to the phenylalanine. This entry keeps only the CDR3 DNA: 48 bases, framed from base 1. The germline V gene encodes CDR1 MNHEY and CDR2 SVGAGI.